The source of this T cell receptor (beta chain) is a study of neurological immune-mediated disorders. The CDR3 runs to 13 residues. Unmatched junction bases numbered 8, after V lost 6 bases and J lost 7 bases. Germline assignment: CDR1 MNHEY and CDR2 SVGAGI. As for the cDNA, it was generated by 5'RACE with 10-nucleotide random UMIs. TCRdb redid the calling of the 5' RACE reads with MiXCR, one entry per CDR3 protein. The table records almost 30,000 distinct CDR3 sequences, roughly 12% of them present only once. Ten or more counts support this clonotype. What was sequenced was PBMCs. V is TRBV6-5 and J is TRBJ1-2, with 7 bases lining up with TRBD1. The origin of this receptor is a woman aged 55-69 years in good health. In nucleotides, the CDR3 is TGTGCCAGCAGACCCCCGACAGGGAGTGGCTACACCTTC. This gives the protein CASRPPTGSGYTF.